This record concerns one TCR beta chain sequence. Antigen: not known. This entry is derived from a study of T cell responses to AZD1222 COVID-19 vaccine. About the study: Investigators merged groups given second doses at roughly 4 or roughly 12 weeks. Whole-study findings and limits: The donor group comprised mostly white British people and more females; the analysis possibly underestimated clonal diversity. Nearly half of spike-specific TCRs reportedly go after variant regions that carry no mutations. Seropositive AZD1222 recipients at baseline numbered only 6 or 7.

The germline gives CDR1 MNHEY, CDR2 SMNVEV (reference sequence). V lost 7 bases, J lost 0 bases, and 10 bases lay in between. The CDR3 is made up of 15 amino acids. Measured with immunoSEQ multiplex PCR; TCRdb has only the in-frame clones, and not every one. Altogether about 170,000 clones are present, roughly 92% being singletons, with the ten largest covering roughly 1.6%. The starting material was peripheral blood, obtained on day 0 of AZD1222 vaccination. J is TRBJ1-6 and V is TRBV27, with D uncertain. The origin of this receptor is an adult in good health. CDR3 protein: CASKTPSSYNSPLHF. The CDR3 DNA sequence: TGTGCCAGCAAAACTCCGAGCTCCTATAATTCACCCCTCCACTTT.